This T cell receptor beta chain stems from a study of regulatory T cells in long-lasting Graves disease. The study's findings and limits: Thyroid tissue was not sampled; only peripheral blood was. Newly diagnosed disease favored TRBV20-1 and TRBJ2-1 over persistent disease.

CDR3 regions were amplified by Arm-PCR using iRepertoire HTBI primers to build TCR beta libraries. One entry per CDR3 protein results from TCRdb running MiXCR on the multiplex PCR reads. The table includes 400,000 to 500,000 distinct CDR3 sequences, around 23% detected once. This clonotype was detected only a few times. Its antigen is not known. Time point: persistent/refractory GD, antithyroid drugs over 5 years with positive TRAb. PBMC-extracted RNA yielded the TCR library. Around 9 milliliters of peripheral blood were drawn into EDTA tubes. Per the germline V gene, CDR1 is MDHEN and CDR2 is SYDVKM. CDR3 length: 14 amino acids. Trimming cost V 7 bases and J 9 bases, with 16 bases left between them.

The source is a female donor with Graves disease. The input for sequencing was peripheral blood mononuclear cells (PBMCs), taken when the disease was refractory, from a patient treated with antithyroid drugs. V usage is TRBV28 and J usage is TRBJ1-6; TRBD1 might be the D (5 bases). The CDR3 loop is CASTMEGRGSPLHF. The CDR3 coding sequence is TGTGCCAGCACCATGGAGGGGCGAGGTTCACCCCTCCACTTT.